This section outlines one T cell receptor (beta chain) sequence together with its context. Its antigen is not known. With a much larger clone just one base away, this may be a read error. Naive CD8 sequencing libraries were generated from approximately 20,000 to 980,000 sorted cells, with 10%, 30% or 50% RNA as input. This specimen comes from a study of molecular identifiers for immune sequencing clone quantification. Study-level background: In the replicates, RNA derived from around 20,000 or 100,000 naive CD8 cells was divided into five parts, and four were sequenced.

MiXCR was run by TCRdb on the PCR reads, yielding one entry per CDR3 protein. This sample has about 510,000 distinct CDR3 sequences, with roughly 25% found just once. CDR3 length: 21 amino acids. The study, taken as a whole, reports: Should identical TCR molecules share a barcode, the sizes of highly expanded clones could be underestimated.

The chain uses TRBV5-3 and TRBJ2-3; 8 bases map to TRBD2. TRBV5-3 counts as an open reading frame of uncertain function. The clonotype was recovered from a human donor in good health. Some libraries in this study had Jurkat cell RNA spiked in. Specimen: naive CD8+ T cells from blood, with Jurkat cell RNA spiked in. This sample's subset: FACS-sorted CD8+CD4-CCR7+CD45RA+ naive T cells. The CDR3, as DNA: TGTGCCAGCAGCTTTCCCCAGGAGAAACTAGCGGCGGTATTCACCTTAGATACGCAGTGTTTT. It specifies CASSFPQEKLAAVFTLDTQCF.